The source of this T cell receptor beta chain is a study of blood T cells in healthy people across ages. Study-level findings and limits: Nothing was known about donor CMV status, and this possibly confounded expanded clonotype changes.

As to this clonotype: Its specificity is not known.

The V segment lost 8 bases and the J segment 0 bases; nucleotides outside the gene matches: 6. The CDR3 extends over 14 amino acids. Germline lookup yields CDR1 SNHLY and CDR2 FYNNEI. For the second PCR, which ran for 7 to 11 cycles, a sample-barcoded 5' primer and a J-beta primer mix were used. Using its own MiXCR run on the 5' RACE reads, TCRdb lists one record per CDR3 protein. The table records hundreds of thousands of distinct CDR3 sequences, 24% of them present only once. Separately, the same data were catalogued under a study of T cells of mothers and their children.

The sequencing input was blood. The receptor comes from a boy aged 5-17 years in good health. V usage is TRBV2 and J usage is TRBJ2-7; 8 bases are shared with TRBD2. The CDR3 nucleotides are TGTGCCAGCCGGGCCGGGACTAGCTCCTACGAGCAGTACTTC. This sequence encodes CASRAGTSSYEQYF.